This T cell receptor (beta chain) was observed in a study of a mutant IDH1 vaccine in newly diagnosed glioma. Study information: The study gave patients eight vaccinations in weeks 1, 3, 5, 7, 11, 15, 19, 23. Beforehand, treatment had been radiotherapy, temozolomide, or both; the majority received both.

V lost 4 bases and J 3 bases, leaving 18 bases between the germline ends. This CDR3 spans 16 amino acids. CDR1 is LGHNA, CDR2 YNFKEQ, per germline. Time point reported: week 11, during vaccination. What each vaccine dose contained was 300 ug of mutant IDH1 20-mer peptide, accompanied by topical imiquimod. Profiling relied on immunoSEQ multiplex PCR, and the TCRdb table lists in-frame clones only, not all of them. The top ten hold around 21% of the sample, which has around 30,000 clones, about 90% seen once. As to this clone: Its antigen is currently unknown.

J is TRBJ2-5 and V is TRBV4-2; D perhaps matches TRBD2 (5 bases). This material consisted of PBMCs, taken from a glioma patient whose treatment included an IDH1 peptide vaccine. The sequence was obtained from a man between 18 and 35 years old with glioma. In DNA form, the CDR3 reads TGTGCCAGCAGCCCCTTGATTCACGGGGTGAAAGAGACCCAGTACTTC. This codes for CASSPLIHGVKETQYF.